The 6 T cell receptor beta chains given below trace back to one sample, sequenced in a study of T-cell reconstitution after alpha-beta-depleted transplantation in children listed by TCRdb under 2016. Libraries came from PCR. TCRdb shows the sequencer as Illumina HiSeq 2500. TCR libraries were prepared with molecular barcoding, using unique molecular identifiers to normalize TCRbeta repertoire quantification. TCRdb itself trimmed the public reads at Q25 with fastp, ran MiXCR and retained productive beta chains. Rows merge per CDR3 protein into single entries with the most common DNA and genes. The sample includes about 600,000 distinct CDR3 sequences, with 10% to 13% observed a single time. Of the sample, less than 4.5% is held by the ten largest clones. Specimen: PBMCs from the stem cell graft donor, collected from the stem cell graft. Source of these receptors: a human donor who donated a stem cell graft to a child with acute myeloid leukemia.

The CDR3 coding sequence is TGTGCCAGCAGTTTACTAGCGGGAGAAGAGGAGCAGTTCTTC. This codes for CASSLLAGEEEQFF. V is TRBV27 and J is TRBJ2-1; 10 nucleotides line up with TRBD2. V trimming: 2 bases; J trimming: 10 bases; junction bases outside the gene matches: 5. Germline V gives CDR1 MNHEY, CDR2 SMNVEV (reference sequence). The CDR3 sequence is 14 residues long.

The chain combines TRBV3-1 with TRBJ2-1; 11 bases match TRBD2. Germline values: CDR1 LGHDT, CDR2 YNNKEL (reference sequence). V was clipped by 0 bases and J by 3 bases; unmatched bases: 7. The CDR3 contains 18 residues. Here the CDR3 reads CASSQDPVAGGNYNEQFF. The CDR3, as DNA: TGTGCCAGCAGCCAAGATCCTGTAGCGGGAGGGAACTACAATGAGCAGTTCTTC.

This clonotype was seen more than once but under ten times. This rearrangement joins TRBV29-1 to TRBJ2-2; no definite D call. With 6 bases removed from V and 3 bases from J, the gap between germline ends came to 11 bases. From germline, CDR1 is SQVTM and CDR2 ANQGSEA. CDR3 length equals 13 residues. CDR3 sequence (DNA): TGCAGCGTGACGTGGCGTTACACCGGGGAGCTGTTTTTT. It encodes CSVTWRYTGELFF.

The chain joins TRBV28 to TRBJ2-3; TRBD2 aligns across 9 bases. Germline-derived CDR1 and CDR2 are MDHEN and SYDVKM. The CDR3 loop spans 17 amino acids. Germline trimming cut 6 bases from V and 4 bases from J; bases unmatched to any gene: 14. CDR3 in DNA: TGTGCCAGCAGACCCCCCCTTGCGGGAGGGGGCTCAGATACGCAGTATTTT. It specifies CASRPPLAGGGSDTQYF.

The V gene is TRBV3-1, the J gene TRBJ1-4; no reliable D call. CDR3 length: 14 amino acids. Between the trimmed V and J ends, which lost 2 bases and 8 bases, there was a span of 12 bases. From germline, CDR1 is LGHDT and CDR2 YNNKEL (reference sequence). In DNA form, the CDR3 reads TGTGCCAGCAGCCAATACGAACTCGGAGAAAAACTGTTTTTT. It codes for CASSQYELGEKLFF.

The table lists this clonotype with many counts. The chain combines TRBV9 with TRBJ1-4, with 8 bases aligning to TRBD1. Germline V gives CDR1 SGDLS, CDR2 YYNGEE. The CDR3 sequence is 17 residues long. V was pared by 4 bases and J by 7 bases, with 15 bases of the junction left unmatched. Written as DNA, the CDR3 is TGTGCCAGCAGCCCTGGACAGGGATCAGGAGTAGCTGAAAAACTGTTTTTT. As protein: CASSPGQGSGVAEKLFF. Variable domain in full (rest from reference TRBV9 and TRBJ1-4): DSGVTQTPKHLITATGQRVTLRCSPRSGDLSVYWYQQSLDQGLQFLIQYYNGEERAKGNILERFSAQQFPDLHSELNLSSLELGDSALYFCASSPGQGSGVAEKLFFGSGTQLSVL.